A single sample is the source of the 10 T cell receptor beta chains below, sequenced in a study of blood T cell repertoires in COVID-19. The data were produced by immunoSEQ multiplex PCR, yet TCRdb's version contains in-frame clones alone and is incomplete. Among roughly 210,000 clones listed, 84% were seen once. The source material was peripheral blood. The receptors here all came from a woman aged 80 or over with COVID-19, enrolled during active disease.

The V and J genes are TRBV2 and TRBJ2-5; 8 bases align to TRBD1. Germline assignment: CDR1 SNHLY and CDR2 FYNNEI. The V gene end was trimmed by 8 bases and the J gene end by 2 bases; junction bases not matched to a gene: 7. This CDR3 comprises 14 residues. The CDR3 coding sequence is TGTGCCAGCGTACAGGGGGTCCCTCAAGAGACCCAGTACTTC. Translated: CASVQGVPQETQYF.

This rearrangement joins TRBV19 to TRBJ2-6, with D perhaps TRBD1 (6 bases). Germline CDR1 reads LNHDA; CDR2 reads SQIVND (reference sequence). V lost 1 base to trimming and J lost 3 bases, with 10 bases between them. This CDR3 contains 16 residues. CDR3 nucleotides: TGTGCCAGTAGTATAGGAGGGGGTGGTGGGGCCAACGTCCTGACTTTC. Translated: CASSIGGGGGANVLTF.

This chain connects TRBV4-2 to TRBJ2-7; 8 bases are shared with TRBD2. The CDR3 covers 16 residues. V shed 7 bases, J shed 0 bases, and the junction held 11 bases outside the gene matches. Germline lookup yields CDR1 LGHNA and CDR2 YNFKEQ. Written as DNA, the CDR3 is TGTGCCAGCACTCACGGGAGGGGCGGATCCTCCTACGAGCAGTACTTC. It yields the protein CASTHGRGGSSYEQYF.

The chain is built from TRBV3-1 (or the pseudogene TRBV3-2) and TRBJ1-2; maybe TRBD1 (6 bases). CDR3 size: 13 residues. The germline V gene has CDR1 LGHDT and CDR2 YNNKEL (reference sequence). V was shortened by 6 bases and J by 6 bases, with 14 bases between the two germline ends. This chain's CDR3 is CASRPGGANGYTF. The CDR3 DNA reads TGTGCCAGCAGACCGGGGGGGGCGAATGGCTACACCTTC.

This clone turned up a few times. This chain joins TRBV7-9 and TRBJ1-5; maybe TRBD1 (6 bases). CDR1 SEHNR and CDR2 FQNEAQ come from the germline V gene (reference sequence). The CDR3 spans 13 residues. Trimming removed 5 bases from V and 10 bases from J, with 15 bases in between. The CDR3 nucleotides read TGTGCCAGCAGCCCAGGGGACCGACAACCCCAGCATTTT. Amino acids: CASSPGDRQPQHF.

This chain connects TRBV6-1 to TRBJ2-1; D is unclear. V lost 2 bases, J lost 0 bases, and 8 bases lay in between. Per the germline V gene, CDR1 is MNHNS and CDR2 is SASEGT. CDR3 length: 15 residues. CDR3 coding DNA: TGTGCCAGCAGTGAATATGAGAGCTCCTACAATGAGCAGTTCTTC. Translated, it gives CASSEYESSYNEQFF.

This chain uses TRBV6-5 with TRBJ1-6, with D perhaps TRBD1 (6 bases). The V end lost 7 bases, the J end lost 4 bases, and 14 bases lay between the germline ends. The germline CDR1 and CDR2 sequences are MNHEY and SVGAGI. The length of the CDR3 is 15 residues. This CDR3 is CASTQGRVYNSPLHF. DNA for the CDR3: TGTGCCAGCACCCAGGGGAGAGTTTATAATTCACCCCTCCACTTT.

This clone was seen a handful of times. The chain carries TRBV24-1 and TRBJ2-2; D is uncertain. This CDR3 is built from 15 residues. Looked up from germline, CDR1 is KGHDR and CDR2 is SFDVKD. The ends were cut back, 3 bases at V and 1 base at J, with 8 bases in the middle. The CDR3 is CATSDVRQNTGELFF. In DNA form, the CDR3 reads TGTGCCACCAGTGATGTGAGGCAGAACACCGGGGAGCTGTTTTTT.

This clone was seen a single time. This chain connects TRBV27 to TRBJ1-2; 7 bases line up with TRBD1. Germline CDR1 is MNHEY and CDR2 is SMNVEV (reference sequence). CDR3 length equals 15 residues. V lost 0 bases and J lost 4; bases outside the gene matches: 5. CDR3: CASSLSARQGYGYTF. CDR3 sequence (DNA): TGTGCCAGCAGTTTATCCGCGCGACAGGGCTATGGCTACACCTTC.

The chain couples TRBV6-2 or TRBV6-3 to TRBJ2-2; TRBD1 aligns across 7 bases. J lost 1 base, V lost 4 bases, and 9 bases had no gene match. Germline values: CDR1 MNHEY, CDR2 SVGEGT. The CDR3 sequence is 17 residues long. The CDR3 sequence: CASSSDRQGENTGELFF. The CDR3 DNA is TGTGCCAGCAGTTCCGACAGACAGGGCGAGAACACCGGGGAGCTGTTTTTT.